A single sample is the source of the 9 T cell receptor beta chains below, sequenced in a study of T cell clonotyping in hematopoietic cell transplantation. Time point meaning: recipient sample about 28 days before transplant, after cytoreduction. Using immunoSEQ multiplex PCR, the repertoire was profiled, and TCRdb retains in-frame clones only, with some absent. This table holds tens of thousands of clones, 60% to 80% found once. The sequenced sample was peripheral blood mononuclear cells, obtained before stem cell transplant. These receptors all stem from a man aged 45-65 years with myelodysplastic syndrome. Some clones in this sample may be carry-over from other donors' samples.

The chain combines TRBV9 with TRBJ2-1; D remains ambiguous. CDR3 length equals 12 residues. Between the trimmed V and J ends, which lost 1 base and 3 bases, there was a span of 2 bases. CDR1 is SGDLS and CDR2 is YYNGEE in the germline V gene. In nucleotides, the CDR3 is TGTGCCAGCAGCGTAAGCTACAATGAGCAGTTCTTC. Translated, it gives CASSVSYNEQFF.

The genes are TRBV30 and TRBJ1-1; D gene uncertain. V lost 3 bases and J 1 base, leaving 18 bases between the germline ends. The CDR3 contains 16 residues. CDR1 is GTSNPN and CDR2 is SVGIG in the germline V gene (reference sequence). CDR3 sequence (DNA): TGTGCCTGGAGCGGTCCTATGGGGTCCAGGAACACTGAAGCTTTCTTT. It yields the protein CAWSGPMGSRNTEAFF.

The V and J genes are TRBV6-5 and TRBJ1-1, with TRBD1 matching 8 bases. This CDR3 region has 15 residues. V shed 6 bases, J shed 1 base, and the junction held 7 bases outside the gene matches. Germline assignment: CDR1 MNHEY and CDR2 SVGAGI. The CDR3: CASRRTGTGNTEAFF. The CDR3 DNA is TGTGCCAGCAGGCGGACGGGGACAGGGAACACTGAAGCTTTCTTT.

Turning to this clone: A read error may account for a junction end that differs from germline. For the CDR3, the DNA is TGTGCCAGCAGTGAAACAGGGTGGAGTGGCTACATCTTC. As protein: CASSETGWSGYIF. This sequence joins TRBV25-1 and TRBJ1-2, with a possible D match to TRBD1 (6 bases). Germline V CDR1 and CDR2: MGHDK, SYGVNS. This CDR3 spans 13 amino acids.

This clone was picked up a small number of times. The gene calls are TRBV2 and TRBJ2-1, with D uncertain. This CDR3 has 12 residues. V lost 5 bases and J 9 bases, leaving 11 bases between the germline ends. The germline V gene has CDR1 SNHLY and CDR2 FYNNEI. The CDR3 DNA reads TGTGCCAGCAGTTTAGACATCTTTGAGCAGTTCTTC. Translation: CASSLDIFEQFF.

The chain links TRBV7-6 to TRBJ1-1, with D perhaps matching TRBD1 (6 bases). The CDR3 has 12 residues. The germline V gene encodes CDR1 SGHVS and CDR2 FNYEAQ. Deletions cut 5 bases from V and 6 bases from J, with 10 bases between. The CDR3 protein is CASSAPGAEAFF. CDR3 sequence (DNA): TGTGCCAGCAGCGCACCAGGGGCTGAAGCTTTCTTT. The whole variable domain, remainder taken from reference TRBV7-6 and TRBJ1-1, is GAGVSQSPRYKVTKRGQDVALRCDPISGHVSLYWYRQALGQGPEFLTYFNYEAQQDKSGLPNDRFSAERPEGSISTLTIQRTEQRDSAMYRCASSAPGAEAFFGQGTRLTVV.

V gene TRBV28 combines with J gene TRBJ2-3; TRBD2 is a possible D gene (5 bases). CDR1 is MDHEN and CDR2 is SYDVKM in the germline V gene. The CDR3 spans 14 residues. Between the trimmed V and J ends, which lost 7 bases and 6 bases, there was a span of 17 bases. The CDR3 nucleotides are TGTGCCAGCACCCTTTTGAGGGCCGGGGATACGCAGTATTTT. It codes for CASTLLRAGDTQYF.

The gene calls are TRBV30 and TRBJ2-1, with a weak D call TRBD2 (6 bases). This CDR3 is built from 13 residues. The germline V gene encodes CDR1 GTSNPN and CDR2 SVGIG (reference sequence). Trimming left V 4 bases short and J 10 bases short, with 17 bases between. CDR3: CAWTASEGAEQFF. The DNA for the CDR3 is TGTGCCTGGACGGCTAGCGAGGGAGCGGAGCAGTTCTTC.

The chain links TRBV25-1 to TRBJ2-7; D gene unclear. Per the germline V gene, CDR1 is MGHDK and CDR2 is SYGVNS. The germline V and J ends were trimmed by 6 bases and 0 bases, with 15 bases remaining between them. CDR3 size: 15 residues. In nucleotides, the CDR3 is TGTGCCAGCAGCCCCACCCCCCCCTCCTCCTACGAGCAGTACTTC. The encoded protein is CASSPTPPSSYEQYF.